Sequencing of this TCR beta chain was carried out in a study of CD8 T cells in Susac syndrome. Study-wide results and caveats: The relatively small number of individuals in the TCR sequencing and HLA analysis was acknowledged by the study.

After extraction with the RNeasy kit, roughly 0.5 to 1 ug of the RNA was reverse transcribed using random hexamers. Via MiXCR, TCRdb re-called the immunoSEQ multiplex PCR reads, giving one row per CDR3 protein. Of some 450,000 distinct CDR3 sequences in the sample, 75% to 90% were seen once. Concerning this clonotype: The antigen is undetermined.

The CDR3 runs to 14 residues. The germline V gene encodes CDR1 MNHNS and CDR2 SASEGT. J lost 5 bases, V lost 7 bases, and 7 bases had no gene match. Purification of the CD8+ and CD4+ T cells relied on negative isolation, and TEMRA cells underwent FACS enrichment. The source is a human donor with multiple sclerosis. The rearrangement uses TRBV6-1 and TRBJ2-2; TRBD2 agrees at 7 bases. The sample comprised CD8+ T cells from PBMCs. In DNA form, the CDR3 reads TGTGCCAGCAACCCTAGCGGTGGAACCGGGGAGCTGTTTTTT. Amino acid sequence: CASNPSGGTGELFF.